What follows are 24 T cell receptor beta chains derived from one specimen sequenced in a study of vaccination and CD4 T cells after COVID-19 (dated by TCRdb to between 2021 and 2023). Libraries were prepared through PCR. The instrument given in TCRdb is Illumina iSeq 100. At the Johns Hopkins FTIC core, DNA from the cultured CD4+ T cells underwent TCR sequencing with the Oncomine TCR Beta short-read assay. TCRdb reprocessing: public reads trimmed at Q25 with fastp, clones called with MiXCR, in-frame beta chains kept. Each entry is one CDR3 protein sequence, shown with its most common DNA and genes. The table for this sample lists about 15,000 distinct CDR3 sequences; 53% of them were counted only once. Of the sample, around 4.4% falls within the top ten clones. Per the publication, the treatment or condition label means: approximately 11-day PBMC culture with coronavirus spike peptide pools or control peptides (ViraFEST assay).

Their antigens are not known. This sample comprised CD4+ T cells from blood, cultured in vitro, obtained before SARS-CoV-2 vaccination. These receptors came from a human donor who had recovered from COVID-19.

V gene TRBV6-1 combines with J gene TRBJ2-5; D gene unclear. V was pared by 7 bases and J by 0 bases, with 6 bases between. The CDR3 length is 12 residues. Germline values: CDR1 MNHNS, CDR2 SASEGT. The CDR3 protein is CASTLYQETQYF. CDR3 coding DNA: TGTGCCAGCACCCTGTACCAAGAGACCCAGTACTTC.

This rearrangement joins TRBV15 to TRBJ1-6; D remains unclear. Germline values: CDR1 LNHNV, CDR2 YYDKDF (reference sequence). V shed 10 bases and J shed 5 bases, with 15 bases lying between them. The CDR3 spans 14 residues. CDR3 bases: TGTGCCATCGGGCAATGGACGGATAATTCACCCCTCCACTTT. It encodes CAIGQWTDNSPLHF.

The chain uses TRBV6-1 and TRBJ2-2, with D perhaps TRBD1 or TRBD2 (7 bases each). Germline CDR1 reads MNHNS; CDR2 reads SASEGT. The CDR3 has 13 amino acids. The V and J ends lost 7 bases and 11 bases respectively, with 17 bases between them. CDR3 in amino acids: CASTSFRGGELFF. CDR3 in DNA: TGTGCCAGCACTTCTTTCAGGGGGGGAGAGCTGTTTTTT.

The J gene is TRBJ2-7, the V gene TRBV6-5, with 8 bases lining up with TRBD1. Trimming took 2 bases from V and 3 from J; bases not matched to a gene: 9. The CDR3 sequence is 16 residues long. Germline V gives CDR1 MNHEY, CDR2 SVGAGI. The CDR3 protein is CASSYTQSGTGYEQYF. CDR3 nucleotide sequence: TGTGCCAGCAGTTACACACAAAGTGGGACAGGCTACGAGCAGTACTTC.

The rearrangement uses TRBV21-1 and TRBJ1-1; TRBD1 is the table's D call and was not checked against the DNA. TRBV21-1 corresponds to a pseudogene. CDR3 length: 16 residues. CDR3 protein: CASSKALGQGGTEAFF. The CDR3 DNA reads TGTGCCAGCAGCAAAGCTTTGGGACAGGGTGGTACTGAAGCTTTCTTT.

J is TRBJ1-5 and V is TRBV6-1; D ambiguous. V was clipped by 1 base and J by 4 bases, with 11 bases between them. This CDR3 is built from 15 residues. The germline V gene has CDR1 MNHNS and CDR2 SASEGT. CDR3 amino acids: CASSEGAGDNQPQHF. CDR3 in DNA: TGTGCCAGCAGTGAAGGGGCAGGTGATAATCAGCCCCAGCATTTT.

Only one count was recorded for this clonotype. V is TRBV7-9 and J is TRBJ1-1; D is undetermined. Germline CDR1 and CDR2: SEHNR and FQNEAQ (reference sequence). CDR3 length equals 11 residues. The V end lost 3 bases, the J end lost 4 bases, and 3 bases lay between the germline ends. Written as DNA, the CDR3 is TGTGCCAGCAGCTTGAGCACTGAAGCTTTCTTT. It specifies CASSLSTEAFF. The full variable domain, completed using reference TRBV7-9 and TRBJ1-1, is DTGVSQNPRHKITKRGQNVTFRCDPISEHNRLYWYRQTLGQGPEFLTYFQNEAQLEKSRLLSDRFSAERPKGSFSTLEIQRTEQGDSAMYLCASSLSTEAFFGQGTRLTVV.

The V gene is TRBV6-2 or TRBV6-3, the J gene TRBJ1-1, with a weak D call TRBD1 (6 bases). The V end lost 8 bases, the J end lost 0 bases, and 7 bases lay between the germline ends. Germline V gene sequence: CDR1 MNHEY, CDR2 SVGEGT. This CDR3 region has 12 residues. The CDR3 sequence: CASHRVNTEAFF. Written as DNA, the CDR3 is TGTGCCAGCCACAGGGTGAACACTGAAGCTTTCTTT.

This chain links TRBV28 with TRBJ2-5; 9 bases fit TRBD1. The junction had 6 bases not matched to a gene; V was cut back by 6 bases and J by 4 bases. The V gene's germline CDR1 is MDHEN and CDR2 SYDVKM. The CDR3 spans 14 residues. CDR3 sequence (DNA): TGTGCCAGCAGCGGGGACAGGGAGCGAGAGACCCAGTACTTC. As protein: CASSGDRERETQYF.

The CDR3 loop reads CASSLLTAGGNQETQYF. The CDR3 nucleotides read TGTGCCAGCAGTTTATTGACCGCAGGGGGCAACCAAGAGACCCAGTACTTC. This chain joins TRBV27 and TRBJ2-5; TRBD1 aligns across 8 bases. Germline CDR1 MNHEY, CDR2 SMNVEV (reference sequence). V trimming: 1 base; J trimming: 0 bases; junction bases outside the gene matches: 7. This CDR3 region has 17 residues.

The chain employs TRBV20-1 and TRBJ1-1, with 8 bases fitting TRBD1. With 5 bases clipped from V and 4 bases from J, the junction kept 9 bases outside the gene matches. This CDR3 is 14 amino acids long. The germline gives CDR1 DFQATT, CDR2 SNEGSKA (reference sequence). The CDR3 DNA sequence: TGCAGTGCTGGACTGACAGGGGCCGGCACTGAAGCTTTCTTT. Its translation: CSAGLTGAGTEAFF.

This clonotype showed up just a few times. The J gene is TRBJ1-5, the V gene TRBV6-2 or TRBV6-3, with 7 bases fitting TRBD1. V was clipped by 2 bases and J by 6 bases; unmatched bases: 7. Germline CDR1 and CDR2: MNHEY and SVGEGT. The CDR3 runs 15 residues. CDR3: CASSYNRGFSQPQHF. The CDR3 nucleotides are TGTGCCAGCAGTTACAACAGGGGATTTAGTCAGCCCCAGCATTTT.

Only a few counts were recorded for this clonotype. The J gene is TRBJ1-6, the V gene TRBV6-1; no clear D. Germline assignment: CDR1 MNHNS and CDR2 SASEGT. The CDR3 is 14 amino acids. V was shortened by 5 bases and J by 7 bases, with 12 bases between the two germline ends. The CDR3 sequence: CASSTRGHNSPLHF. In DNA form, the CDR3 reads TGTGCCAGCAGTACCAGAGGGCACAATTCACCCCTCCACTTT.

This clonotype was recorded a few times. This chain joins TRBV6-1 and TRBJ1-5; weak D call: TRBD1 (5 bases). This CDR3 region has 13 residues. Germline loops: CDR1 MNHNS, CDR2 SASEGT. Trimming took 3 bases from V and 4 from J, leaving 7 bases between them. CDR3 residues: CASSDRANQPQHF. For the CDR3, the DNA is TGTGCCAGCAGTGACAGGGCAAATCAGCCCCAGCATTTT.

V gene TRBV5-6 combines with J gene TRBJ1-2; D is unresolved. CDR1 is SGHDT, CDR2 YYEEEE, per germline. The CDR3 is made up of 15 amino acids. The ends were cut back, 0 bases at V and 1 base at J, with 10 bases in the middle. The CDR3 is CASSLALRVNYGYTF. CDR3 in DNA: TGTGCCAGCAGCTTGGCCCTGCGGGTTAACTATGGCTACACCTTC.

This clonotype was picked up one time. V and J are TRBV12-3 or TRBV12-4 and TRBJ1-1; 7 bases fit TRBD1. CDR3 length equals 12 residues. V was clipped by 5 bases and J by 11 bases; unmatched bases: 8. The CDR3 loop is CASSQGGRGAFF. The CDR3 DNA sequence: TGTGCCAGCAGTCAAGGGGGCAGAGGGGCTTTCTTT.

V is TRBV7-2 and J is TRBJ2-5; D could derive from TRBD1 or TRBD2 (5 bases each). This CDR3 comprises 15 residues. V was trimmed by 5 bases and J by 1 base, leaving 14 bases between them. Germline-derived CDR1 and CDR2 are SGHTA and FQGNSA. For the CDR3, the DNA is TGTGCCAGCAGCACCCGACGGGACCTCCAAGAGACCCAGTACTTC. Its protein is CASSTRRDLQETQYF.

For the CDR3, the DNA is TGCGCCAGCAGTGAACAGACCAATCTGAACACTGAAGCTTTCTTT. Amino acid sequence: CASSEQTNLNTEAFF. The J gene is TRBJ1-1, the V gene TRBV10-2; D is unresolved. V shed 3 bases and J shed 0 bases, with 11 bases lying between them. Per germline, CDR1 WSHSY and CDR2 SAAADI. This CDR3 is built from 15 residues.

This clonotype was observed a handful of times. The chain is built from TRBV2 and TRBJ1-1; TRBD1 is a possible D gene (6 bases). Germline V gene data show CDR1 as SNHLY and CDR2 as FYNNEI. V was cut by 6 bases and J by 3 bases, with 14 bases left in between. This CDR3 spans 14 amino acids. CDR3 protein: CASSIRTEYTEAFF. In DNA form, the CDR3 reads TGTGCCAGCAGCATCAGGACAGAGTACACTGAAGCTTTCTTT.

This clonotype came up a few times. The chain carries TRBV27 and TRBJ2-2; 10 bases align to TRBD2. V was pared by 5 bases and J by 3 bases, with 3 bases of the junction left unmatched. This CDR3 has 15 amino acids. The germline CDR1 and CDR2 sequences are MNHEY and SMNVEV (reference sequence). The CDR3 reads CASSLSGRYTGELFF. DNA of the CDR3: TGTGCCAGCAGTCTTAGCGGGAGGTACACCGGGGAGCTGTTTTTT.

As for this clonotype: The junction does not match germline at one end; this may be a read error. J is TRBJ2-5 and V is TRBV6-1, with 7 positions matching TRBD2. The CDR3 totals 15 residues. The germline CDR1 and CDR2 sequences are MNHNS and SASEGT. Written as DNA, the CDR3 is TGTGCCATCAGTGAAGAGGGAGGGCTTCGTGAGACCCAGTACTTC. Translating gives CAISEEGGLRETQYF.

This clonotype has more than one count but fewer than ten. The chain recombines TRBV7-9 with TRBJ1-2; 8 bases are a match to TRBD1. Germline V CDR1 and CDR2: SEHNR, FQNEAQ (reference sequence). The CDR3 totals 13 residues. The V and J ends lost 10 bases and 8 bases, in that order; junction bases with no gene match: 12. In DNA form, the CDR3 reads TGTGCCACCAAGACTACAGGGGGTTCAGGCTACACCTTC. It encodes CATKTTGGSGYTF.

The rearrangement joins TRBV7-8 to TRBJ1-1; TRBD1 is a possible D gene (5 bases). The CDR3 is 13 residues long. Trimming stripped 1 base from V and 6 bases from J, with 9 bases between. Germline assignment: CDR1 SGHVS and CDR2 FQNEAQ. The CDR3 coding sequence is TGTGCCAGCAGCTTAGGGGGGGTCCCTGAAGCTTTCTTT. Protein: CASSLGGVPEAFF.

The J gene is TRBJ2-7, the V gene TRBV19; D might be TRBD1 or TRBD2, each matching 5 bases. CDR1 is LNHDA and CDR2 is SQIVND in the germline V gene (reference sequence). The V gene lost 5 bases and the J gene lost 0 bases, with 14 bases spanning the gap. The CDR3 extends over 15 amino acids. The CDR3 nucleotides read TGTGCCAGTAGTGCAACCGGGACGACCTCCTACGAGCAGTACTTC. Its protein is CASSATGTTSYEQYF.